The next 3 T cell receptor beta chains were all read from a single sample in a study of T cell responses to AZD1222 COVID-19 vaccine. The data were produced by immunoSEQ multiplex PCR, yet TCRdb's version contains in-frame clones alone and is incomplete. The table includes some 150,000 clones, about 93% detected once. Sequencing was performed on peripheral blood, taken on day 0 of AZD1222 vaccination. These receptors all come from an adult in good health.

In its sample, this clone was seen once. The CDR3 DNA reads TGTGCCAGCAGCTTAGCCGACGGGACAGGGGGCCTATACGAGCAGTACGTC. This encodes CASSLADGTGGLYEQYV. V usage is TRBV11-2 and J usage is TRBJ2-7, with 12 bases identical to TRBD1. The CDR3 is made up of 17 amino acids. J gave up 4 bases and V 1 base, and 8 bases lay outside the gene matches. CDR1 is SGHAT, CDR2 FQNNGV, per germline.

V gene TRBV12-2 combines with J gene TRBJ1-5. TRBV12-2 is a documented pseudogene. The CDR3 consists of 16 residues. The CDR3 bases are TGTGCAAGTCGCCTTGGACGGGCCCTTAGCAATCAGCCCCAGCATTTT. This sequence encodes CASRLGRALSNQPQHF.

The V and J genes are TRBV6-1 and TRBJ1-6; weak D call: TRBD1 (5 bases). This CDR3 has 16 residues. Germline V lookup: CDR1 MNHNS, CDR2 SASEGT. V was cut by 2 bases and J by 1 base, with 9 bases left in between. The CDR3 loop is CASSEQGWSYNSPLHF. CDR3 nucleotides: TGTGCCAGCAGTGAACAGGGTTGGTCCTATAATTCACCCCTCCACTTT.